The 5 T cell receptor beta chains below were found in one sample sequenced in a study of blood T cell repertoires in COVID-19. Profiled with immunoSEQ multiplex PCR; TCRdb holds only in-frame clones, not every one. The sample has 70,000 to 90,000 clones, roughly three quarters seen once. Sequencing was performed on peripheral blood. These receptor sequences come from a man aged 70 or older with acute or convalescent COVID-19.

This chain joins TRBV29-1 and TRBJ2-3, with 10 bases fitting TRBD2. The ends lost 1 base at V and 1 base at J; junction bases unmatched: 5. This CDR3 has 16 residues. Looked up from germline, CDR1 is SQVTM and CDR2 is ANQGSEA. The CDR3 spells CSVEARTSGGTDTQYF. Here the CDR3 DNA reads TGCAGCGTTGAAGCAAGAACTAGCGGGGGCACAGATACGCAGTATTTT.

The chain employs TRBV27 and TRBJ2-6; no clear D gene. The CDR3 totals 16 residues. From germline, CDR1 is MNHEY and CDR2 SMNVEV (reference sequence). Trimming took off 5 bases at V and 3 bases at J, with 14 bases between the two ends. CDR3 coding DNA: TGTGCCAGCAGTCAACACTCGGGTGTTGGGGCCAACGTCCTGACTTTC. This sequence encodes CASSQHSGVGANVLTF.

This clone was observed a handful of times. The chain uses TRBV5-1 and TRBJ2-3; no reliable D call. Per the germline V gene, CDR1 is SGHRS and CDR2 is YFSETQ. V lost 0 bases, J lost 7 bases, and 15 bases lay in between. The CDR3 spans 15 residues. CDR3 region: CASSLEAGLSYTQYF. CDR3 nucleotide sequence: TGCGCCAGCAGCTTGGAGGCCGGGTTATCTTATACGCAGTATTTT.

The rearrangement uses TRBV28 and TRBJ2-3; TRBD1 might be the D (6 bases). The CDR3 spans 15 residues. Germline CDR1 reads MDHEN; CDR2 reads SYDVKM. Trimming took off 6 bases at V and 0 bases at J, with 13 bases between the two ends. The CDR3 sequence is CASSPGTLSTDTQYF. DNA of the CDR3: TGTGCCAGCAGCCCCGGGACATTGAGCACAGATACGCAGTATTTT.

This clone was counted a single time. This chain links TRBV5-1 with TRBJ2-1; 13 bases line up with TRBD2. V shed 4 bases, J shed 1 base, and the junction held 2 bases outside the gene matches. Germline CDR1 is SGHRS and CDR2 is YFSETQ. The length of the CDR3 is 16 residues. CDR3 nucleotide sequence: TGCGCCAGCAGCCTGACTAGCGGGGGGTCCTACAATGAGCAGTTCTTC. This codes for CASSLTSGGSYNEQFF.